These 8 T cell receptor beta chains were all obtained from the same sample, sequenced in a study of beta chain features in type 1 diabetes. The study, taken as a whole, reports: Moderately but significantly shorter TCRB CDR3s were found in Type 1 diabetes patients in all four CD4+ subsets.

These receptors are not linked to any known antigen. Since all of the isolated RNA was reverse transcribed, expressed TCRB transcripts were what got sequenced. The assay was immunoSEQ multiplex PCR, and TCRdb's table has in-frame clones only and misses some. The sample has 160,000 or so clones, 9% seen once. Sequenced sample: central memory CD4+ T cells from blood. The receptor source for this set is a woman under 40 with type 1 diabetes.

The chain employs TRBV6-4 and TRBJ2-2, with TRBD2 matching over 7 bases. This CDR3 region has 14 residues. The germline gives CDR1 MRHNA, CDR2 SNTAGT. Unmatched junction bases numbered 6, after V lost 5 bases and J lost 6 bases. The CDR3 protein is CASSRSGDPGELFF. The DNA for the CDR3 is TGTGCCAGCAGTCGGAGCGGGGACCCCGGGGAGCTGTTTTTT.

The rearrangement links TRBV15 to TRBJ2-1; 8 bases agree with TRBD2. This CDR3 is 14 amino acids long. The germline V gene has CDR1 LNHNV and CDR2 YYDKDF (reference sequence). J was trimmed by 5 bases and V by 5 bases; bases with no gene match: 5. DNA for the CDR3: TGTGCCACCAGCCGACTAGCGCCTGACAATGAGCAGTTCTTC. It specifies CATSRLAPDNEQFF. Full variable domain (missing parts from reference TRBV15 and TRBJ2-1): DAMVIQNPRYQVTQFGKPVTLSCSQTLNHNVMYWYQQKSSQAPKLLFHYYDKDFNNEADTPDNFQSRRPNTSFCFLDIRSPGLGDTAMYLCATSRLAPDNEQFFGPGTRLTVL.

Regarding this clone: This CDR3 is also generated by other DNA sequences in the sample. V is TRBV4-1 and J is TRBJ2-2; D possibly corresponds to TRBD2 (6 bases). Trimming took off 6 bases at V and 3 bases at J, with 11 bases between the two ends. The germline CDR1 and CDR2 sequences are MGHRA and YSYEKL. This CDR3 region has 14 residues. This CDR3 reads CASSRDSYTGELFF. CDR3 sequence (DNA): TGCGCCAGCAGTCGGGACTCGTACACCGGGGAGCTGTTTTTT.

The chain is built from TRBV4-1 and TRBJ2-5, with a tentative D call TRBD2 (5 bases). The length of the CDR3 is 16 residues. V was clipped by 0 bases and J by 11 bases, with 22 bases between them. The germline CDR1 and CDR2 sequences are MGHRA and YSYEKL. The CDR3 spells CASSQEITGSLGEQYF. In DNA form, the CDR3 reads TGCGCCAGCAGCCAAGAAATAACCGGGTCCCTGGGAGAGCAGTACTTC.

This clone was detected only a few times. The gene calls are TRBV9 and TRBJ2-3; TRBD1 matches at 7 bases. Germline trimming cut 2 bases from V and 5 bases from J; bases unmatched to any gene: 14. Germline V lookup: CDR1 SGDLS, CDR2 YYNGEE. The length of the CDR3 is 17 residues. The CDR3 DNA follows: TGTGCCAGCAGCGTCGCCCCCCAGGGGGTGAGGGGAGATACGCAGTATTTT. Translated: CASSVAPQGVRGDTQYF.

The chain has TRBV28 and TRBJ1-2; D remains ambiguous. Germline V gene sequence: CDR1 MDHEN, CDR2 SYDVKM. CDR3 size: 13 residues. With 6 bases removed from V and 8 bases from J, the gap between germline ends came to 16 bases. The DNA for the CDR3 is TGTGCCAGCAGCCGACTGACGCCTGGAGGCTACACCTTC. Protein product: CASSRLTPGGYTF.

In its sample, this clone was seen a few times. The rearrangement uses TRBV6-1 and TRBJ2-7; the D gene is possibly TRBD1 (8 bases). With 6 bases removed from V and 0 bases from J, the gap between germline ends came to 12 bases. Germline CDR1 reads MNHNS; CDR2 reads SASEGT. CDR3 length: 14 amino acids. The CDR3 sequence is CASRQGGSSYEQYF. CDR3 nucleotides: TGTGCCAGCAGACAGGGGGGGAGCTCCTACGAGCAGTACTTC.

The chain is built from TRBV2 and TRBJ2-3, with unresolved D. CDR3 length: 12 residues. Germline V gene lookup returns CDR1 SNHLY and CDR2 FYNNEI. Trimming took 4 bases from V and 5 from J, leaving 7 bases between them. The DNA of the CDR3 is TGTGCCAGCAGTGCGCTTAGAGATACGCAGTATTTT. It codes for CASSALRDTQYF.